This T cell receptor (beta chain) emerged from a study of T cells in Graves' hyperthyroidism and ophthalmopathy. The study's findings and limits: Through a model of 13 V-J features, ophthalmopathy was separated from stable hyperthyroidism. Ophthalmopathy was predicted by the model a median of roughly 6.6 months ahead of onset. Most thyroid clonotypes expanded above 0.001 were also detected in blood.

Clinical symptoms, serum thyroxine, TRAb, thyroid ultrasound and orbital computed tomography informed diagnoses. About this clonotype: Its antigen is unknown. The junction does not match germline at one end; this may be a read error.

The CDR3 extends over 14 amino acids. Germline values: CDR1 SGDLS, CDR2 YYNGEE. Amplified TCR beta CDR3 regions derived from RNA transcripts. The HTBI primer set drove a first-round RT-PCR of the TCR CDR3. TCRdb independently ran MiXCR on the multiplex PCR reads; one entry per CDR3 protein. The sample lists hundreds of thousands of distinct CDR3 sequences, 45% occurring once. This receptor was identified in an adult man with Graves' disease, either hyperthyroidism or ophthalmopathy (not recorded which). The sample was peripheral blood or thyroid tissue (not recorded which). The chain couples TRBV9 to TRBJ1-2; D uncertain. CDR3 in amino acids: CASSQDQRGGGYTF. Here the CDR3 DNA reads TGCGCCAGCAGCCAAGACCAGCGAGGAGGTGGCTACACCTTC.